One and the same sample provided the 8 T cell receptor beta chains below, sequenced in a study of blood T cell repertoires in COVID-19. Only in-frame clones appear in the TCRdb table, and some are missing; sequencing was by immunoSEQ multiplex PCR. The profile covers approximately 300,000 clones, with 85% to 90% appearing a single time and about 2% taken by the ten largest. The sequencing sample was made of peripheral blood. These receptors were obtained from a woman in her 30s with COVID-19, enrolled during active disease.

The chain is built from TRBV18 and TRBJ1-1; 8 positions agree with TRBD1. CDR1 is KGHSH, CDR2 LQKENI, per germline. The CDR3 has 16 amino acids. V lost 3 bases to trimming and J lost 2 bases; unmatched junction nucleotides: 8. The CDR3 reads CASSPRSQGANTEAFF. CDR3 nucleotides: TGTGCCAGCTCACCTCGATCCCAGGGGGCAAACACTGAAGCTTTCTTT. The full variable domain, in which reference TRBV18 and TRBJ1-1 provide the parts outside the CDR3, is NAGVMQNPRHLVRRRGQEARLRCSPMKGHSHVYWYRQLPEEGLKFMVYLQKENIIDESGMPKERFSAEFPKEGPSILRIQQVVRGDSAAYFCASSPRSQGANTEAFFGQGTRLTVV.

The J gene is TRBJ1-1, the V gene TRBV5-6, with TRBD1 matching 8 bases. The CDR3 runs 17 residues. Germline CDR1 and CDR2: SGHDT and YYEEEE. V lost 3 bases, J lost 0 bases, and 10 bases stayed unmatched. The CDR3: CASSSPDQGALNTEAFF. DNA for the CDR3: TGTGCCAGCAGCTCACCCGACCAGGGGGCATTGAACACTGAAGCTTTCTTT. The full variable domain, with the rest looked up from reference TRBV5-6 and TRBJ1-1, is DAGVTQSPTHLIKTRGQQVTLRCSPKSGHDTVSWYQQALGQGPQFIFQYYEEEERQRGNFPDRFSGHQFPNYSSELNVNALLLGDSALYLCASSSPDQGALNTEAFFGQGTRLTVV.

This clone was observed a single time. The chain joins TRBV4-1 to TRBJ1-4, with TRBD1 as a possible D gene (5 bases). Trimming stripped 4 bases from V and 6 bases from J, with 21 bases between. The length of the CDR3 is 17 residues. Germline CDR1 and CDR2: MGHRA and YSYEKL. The DNA for the CDR3 is TGCGCCAGCAGCCGAGTGGGACTCACCGCAGGGCATGAAAAACTGTTTTTT. Protein: CASSRVGLTAGHEKLFF.

The J gene is TRBJ1-5, the V gene TRBV19; 10 positions match TRBD1. Per germline, CDR1 LNHDA and CDR2 SQIVND (reference sequence). V shed 3 bases and J 7 bases; nucleotides not matched to a gene: 6. The CDR3 totals 15 residues. This CDR3 reads CASSIRDRGRQPQHF. CDR3 bases: TGTGCCAGTAGTATCCGGGACAGGGGAAGGCAGCCCCAGCATTTT.

The V and J genes are TRBV5-1 and TRBJ2-7; D is possibly TRBD2 (6 bases). The V gene lost 5 bases and the J gene lost 2 bases, with 11 bases spanning the gap. There are 13 residues in the CDR3. Germline loops: CDR1 SGHRS, CDR2 YFSETQ. The DNA for the CDR3 is TGCGCCAGCAGAAGGGACTTCGCCTACGAGCAGTACTTC. It yields the protein CASRRDFAYEQYF.

This chain uses TRBV6-4 with TRBJ2-1, with D perhaps TRBD1 (6 bases). CDR3 length: 19 residues. Trimming stripped 0 bases from V and 2 bases from J, with 20 bases between. Germline-derived CDR1 and CDR2 are MRHNA and SNTAGT. The CDR3 is CASSDSRGPDRPTYNEQFF. For the CDR3, the DNA is TGTGCCAGCAGTGACTCGAGGGGCCCAGACAGGCCAACCTACAATGAGCAGTTCTTC.

This clone came up once. The DNA of the CDR3 is TGTGCCAGCAGCTTGGGACAGGGATACCATGGCTACACCTTC. The encoded protein is CASSLGQGYHGYTF. The chain recombines TRBV5-8 with TRBJ1-2; 7 nucleotides align to TRBD1. CDR1 is SGHTS and CDR2 is YDEGEE in the germline V gene. The V and J ends lost 0 bases and 6 bases, in that order; junction bases with no gene match: 5. The CDR3 loop spans 14 amino acids. The full variable domain, completed using reference TRBV5-8 and TRBJ1-2, is EAGVTQSPTHLIKTRGQQATLRCSPISGHTSVYWYQQALGLGLQFLLWYDEGEERNRGNFPPRFSGRQFPNYSSELNVNALELEDSALYLCASSLGQGYHGYTFGSGTRLTVV.

This sequence joins TRBV2 and TRBJ1-1, with D possibly matching TRBD1 (5 bases). In germline, CDR1 is SNHLY, CDR2 FYNNEI. V shed 4 bases and J shed 8 bases, with 11 bases lying between them. The CDR3 extends over 12 amino acids. The CDR3 is CASSAARTEAFF. The CDR3 DNA is TGTGCCAGCAGTGCCGCAAGGACAGAAGCTTTCTTT.